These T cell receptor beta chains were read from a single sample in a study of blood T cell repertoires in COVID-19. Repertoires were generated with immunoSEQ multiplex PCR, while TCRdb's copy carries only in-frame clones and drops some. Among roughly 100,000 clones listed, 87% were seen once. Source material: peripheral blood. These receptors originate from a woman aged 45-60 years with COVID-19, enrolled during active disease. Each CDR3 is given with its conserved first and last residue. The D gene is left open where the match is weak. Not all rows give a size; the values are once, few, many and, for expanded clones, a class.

CASSPQMQGNSPLHF	TGTGCCAGCAGCCCTCAGATGCAGGGTAATTCACCCCTCCACTTT	TRBV3-1/TRBV3-2	TRBJ1-6	.	.
CASMKTGQGRETQYF	TGTGCCAGCATGAAGACAGGGCAGGGGAGAGAGACCCAGTACTTC	TRBV6-6	TRBJ2-5	TRBD1	once
CASSPHLRVPSTDTQYF	TGTGCCAGCAGCCCCCACCTCAGGGTACCTAGCACAGATACGCAGTATTTT	TRBV5-8	TRBJ2-3	.	.
CASSVIGETIYNEQFF	TGTGCCAGCAGCGTGATAGGGGAAACCATCTACAATGAGCAGTTCTTC	TRBV9	TRBJ2-1	.	.
CASSQGNRGKGYNEQFF	TGTGCCAGCAGCCAGGGTAACAGGGGGAAGGGCTACAATGAGCAGTTCTTC	TRBV3-1/TRBV3-2	TRBJ2-1	TRBD1	once
CASSSPGVESYEQYF	TGTGCCAGCAGTAGTCCCGGGGTGGAATCCTACGAGCAGTACTTC	TRBV25-1	TRBJ2-7	.	once
CASSPGQNQPQHF	TGTGCCAGCTCACCAGGACAGAATCAGCCCCAGCATTTT	TRBV18	TRBJ1-5	.	once
CASSPAGTGGDGYTF	TGTGCCAGCAGCCCAGCCGGGACAGGGGGCGATGGCTACACCTTC	TRBV5-4	TRBJ1-2	TRBD1	once
CAISESTGTDTQYF	TGTGCCATCAGTGAGTCGACAGGGACAGATACGCAGTATTTT	TRBV10-3	TRBJ2-3	TRBD1	.
CATSEGPGQGSLETQYF	TGTGCCACCAGTGAGGGACCGGGACAGGGGTCGCTTGAGACCCAGTACTTC	TRBV24-1	TRBJ2-5	TRBD1	.
CASSTTAFYEQYF	TGTGCCAGCTCAACAACAGCTTTCTACGAGCAGTACTTC	TRBV18	TRBJ2-7	.	.
CASSSGDYGYTF	TGTGCCAGCAGCTCAGGGGACTATGGCTACACCTTC	TRBV7-9	TRBJ1-2	.	few
CASSGRTGTGKHNEQFF	TGTGCCAGCAGTGGCCGAACAGGGACAGGGAAACACAATGAGCAGTTCTTC	TRBV6-1	TRBJ2-1	TRBD1	.
CASSKILGSGYTF	TGTGCCAGCAGCAAAATTCTAGGGAGCGGCTACACCTTC	TRBV21-1	TRBJ1-2	.	.
CASNGDGRGHEQYF	TGTGCCAGCAATGGGGATGGGAGGGGCCACGAGCAGTACTTC	TRBV2	TRBJ2-7	TRBD2	.
CASSVQGPGYTF	TGTGCCAGTAGTGTACAGGGACCTGGCTACACCTTC	TRBV19	TRBJ1-2	.	.
CASSFSSTGQYGYTF	TGTGCCAGCAGCTTTAGCTCCACAGGGCAGTATGGCTACACCTTC	TRBV7-9	TRBJ1-2	.	.
CASSRAGGSYNEQFF	TGTGCCAGCAGCCGAGCGGGGGGCTCCTACAATGAGCAGTTCTTC	TRBV2	TRBJ2-1	TRBD2	.
CASSPLAGSRELFF	TGTGCCAGCAGTCCCCTGGCGGGTTCCAGGGAGCTGTTTTTT	TRBV27	TRBJ2-2	.	.
CAARGPSSEQYF	TGTGCCGCCCGCGGGCCATCATCCGAGCAGTACTTC	TRBV6-5	TRBJ2-7	.	.
CASSQDCSSLRGKETQYF	TGTGCCAGCAGCCAAGATTGTTCGTCGTTGCGGGGGAAAGAGACCCAGTACTTC	TRBV3-1/TRBV3-2	TRBJ2-5	TRBD2	.
CASSPPGEGQPQHF	TGTGCCAGCTCACCTCCAGGGGAGGGACAGCCCCAGCATTTT	TRBV18	TRBJ1-5	.	few
CASRGHRGGYTF	TGTGCCAGTAGAGGGCATCGGGGTGGCTACACCTTC	TRBV19	TRBJ1-2	.	.
CAWSGKGAVGAFF	TGTGCCTGGAGTGGAAAGGGGGCGGTGGGGGCTTTCTTT	TRBV30	TRBJ1-1	TRBD1	.
CASSLGQPNTEAFF	TGTGCCAGCAGCTTGGGGCAGCCGAACACTGAAGCTTTCTTT	TRBV7-9	TRBJ1-1	.	.
CASSEAGQGGNQPQHF	TGTGCCAGCAGTGAAGCGGGACAGGGAGGCAATCAGCCCCAGCATTTT	TRBV25-1	TRBJ1-5	TRBD1	.
CASSTIEGGRHEQYF	TGTGCCAGCAGCACAATCGAGGGGGGGCGACACGAGCAGTACTTC	TRBV21-1	TRBJ2-7	.	once
CAWSQEREWTVRPYEQYF	TGTGCCTGGAGTCAGGAAAGGGAGTGGACAGTGCGGCCCTACGAGCAGTACTTC	TRBV30	TRBJ2-7	.	.
CASRDTNTGELFF	TGTGCCAGCAGGGACACGAACACCGGGGAGCTGTTTTTT	TRBV6-5	TRBJ2-2	.	.
CASSHTGGAHNYGYTF	TGTGCCAGCAGTCACACCGGGGGGGCGCATAACTATGGCTACACCTTC	TRBV7-9	TRBJ1-2	.	many
CASSQDRLSSGNTIYF	TGCGCCAGCAGCCAGGACAGGCTTTCCTCTGGAAACACCATATATTTT	TRBV5-1	TRBJ1-3	TRBD1	.
CASSGGAVKTYEQYF	TGTGCCAGTAGCGGGGGGGCGGTTAAGACCTACGAGCAGTACTTC	TRBV19	TRBJ2-7	TRBD2	.
CAIGLAETQYF	TGTGCCATCGGGCTAGCGGAGACCCAGTACTTC	TRBV10-3	TRBJ2-5	.	.
CASSLTTGGGEAFF	TGTGCCAGTAGTCTAACCACAGGGGGCGGTGAAGCTTTCTTT	TRBV19	TRBJ1-1	TRBD1	.
CASSYRDGELFF	TGCGCCAGCAGTTACAGAGACGGGGAGCTGTTTTTT	TRBV10-1	TRBJ2-2	.	.
CASSYGADGNTIYF	TGTGCCAGCAGTTATGGGGCAGACGGAAACACCATATATTTT	TRBV6-5	TRBJ1-3	.	.
CATSARTGTIGETQYF	TGTGCCACCAGTGCTCGGACTGGGACTATCGGCGAGACCCAGTACTTC	TRBV24-1	TRBJ2-5	TRBD2	.
CASSTGTGESPLHF	TGTGCCAGTAGTACAGGGACAGGGGAATCACCCCTCCACTTT	TRBV19	TRBJ1-6	TRBD1	.
CSGGGRLNTEAFF	TGCAGCGGGGGGGGCAGGCTGAACACTGAAGCTTTCTTT	TRBV29-1	TRBJ1-1	.	.
CASSLGVREETQYF	TGTGCCAGCAGCTTAGGGGTCAGGGAAGAGACCCAGTACTTC	TRBV11-3	TRBJ2-5	.	.
CASSTGRDYEQYF	TGTGCCAGCAGTACTGGTCGGGACTACGAGCAGTACTTC	TRBV7-9	TRBJ2-7	.	few
CASSYSLNTQYF	TGTGCCAGCAGTTACTCCCTTAATACGCAGTATTTT	TRBV6-2/TRBV6-3	TRBJ2-3	.	once
CASSGGQGNTEAFF	TGTGCCAGCAGCGGGGGCCAGGGGAACACTGAAGCTTTCTTT	TRBV11-2	TRBJ1-1	.	.
CASSQSGAGSYTF	TGTGCCAGCAGCCAATCGGGGGCAGGGAGTTACACCTTC	TRBV16	TRBJ1-2	.	few
CASSIAGMDYGYTF	TGTGCCAGTAGTATTGCAGGGATGGACTATGGCTACACCTTC	TRBV19	TRBJ1-2	.	.
CASSQLGGNEQFF	TGTGCCAGCAGCCAATTAGGGGGCAATGAGCAGTTCTTC	TRBV3-1/TRBV3-2	TRBJ2-1	.	.
CASSPGRTIVDEQFF	TGTGCCAGTAGTCCCGGGCGGACAATAGTTGATGAGCAGTTCTTC	TRBV19	TRBJ2-1	.	once
CASSPQGFWKNEQFF	TGTGCCAGCAGCCCGCAGGGGTTTTGGAAGAATGAGCAGTTCTTC	TRBV28	TRBJ2-1	.	.
CASSLKGSNQPQHF	TGTGCCAGCAGTTTAAAGGGGAGCAATCAGCCCCAGCATTTT	TRBV28	TRBJ1-5	.	.
CASSLSGSLAIGELFF	TGTGCCAGCAGCTTATCGGGTAGTCTAGCAATCGGGGAGCTGTTTTTT	TRBV7-2	TRBJ2-2	.	.
CASSLPDPNTEAFF	TGTGCCAGCAGCCTCCCAGATCCGAACACTGAAGCTTTCTTT	TRBV7-9	TRBJ1-1	.	.
CASSTGQIYGYTF	TGTGCCAGCAGCACGGGACAGATCTATGGCTACACCTTC	TRBV28	TRBJ1-2	TRBD1	.
CASSSREASLWTNEKLFF	TGTGCCAGCAGTTCCCGTGAGGCCTCCCTGTGGACTAATGAAAAACTGTTTTTT	TRBV28	TRBJ1-4	.	.
CASSLSGQGSHEQYF	TGTGCCAGCAGCTTATCAGGACAGGGGAGCCACGAGCAGTACTTC	TRBV7-9	TRBJ2-7	TRBD1	.
CASSPRRQGSLMNEQYF	TGTGCCAGCAGCCCCAGGAGGCAGGGGAGTTTAATGAACGAGCAGTACTTC	TRBV27	TRBJ2-7	.	.